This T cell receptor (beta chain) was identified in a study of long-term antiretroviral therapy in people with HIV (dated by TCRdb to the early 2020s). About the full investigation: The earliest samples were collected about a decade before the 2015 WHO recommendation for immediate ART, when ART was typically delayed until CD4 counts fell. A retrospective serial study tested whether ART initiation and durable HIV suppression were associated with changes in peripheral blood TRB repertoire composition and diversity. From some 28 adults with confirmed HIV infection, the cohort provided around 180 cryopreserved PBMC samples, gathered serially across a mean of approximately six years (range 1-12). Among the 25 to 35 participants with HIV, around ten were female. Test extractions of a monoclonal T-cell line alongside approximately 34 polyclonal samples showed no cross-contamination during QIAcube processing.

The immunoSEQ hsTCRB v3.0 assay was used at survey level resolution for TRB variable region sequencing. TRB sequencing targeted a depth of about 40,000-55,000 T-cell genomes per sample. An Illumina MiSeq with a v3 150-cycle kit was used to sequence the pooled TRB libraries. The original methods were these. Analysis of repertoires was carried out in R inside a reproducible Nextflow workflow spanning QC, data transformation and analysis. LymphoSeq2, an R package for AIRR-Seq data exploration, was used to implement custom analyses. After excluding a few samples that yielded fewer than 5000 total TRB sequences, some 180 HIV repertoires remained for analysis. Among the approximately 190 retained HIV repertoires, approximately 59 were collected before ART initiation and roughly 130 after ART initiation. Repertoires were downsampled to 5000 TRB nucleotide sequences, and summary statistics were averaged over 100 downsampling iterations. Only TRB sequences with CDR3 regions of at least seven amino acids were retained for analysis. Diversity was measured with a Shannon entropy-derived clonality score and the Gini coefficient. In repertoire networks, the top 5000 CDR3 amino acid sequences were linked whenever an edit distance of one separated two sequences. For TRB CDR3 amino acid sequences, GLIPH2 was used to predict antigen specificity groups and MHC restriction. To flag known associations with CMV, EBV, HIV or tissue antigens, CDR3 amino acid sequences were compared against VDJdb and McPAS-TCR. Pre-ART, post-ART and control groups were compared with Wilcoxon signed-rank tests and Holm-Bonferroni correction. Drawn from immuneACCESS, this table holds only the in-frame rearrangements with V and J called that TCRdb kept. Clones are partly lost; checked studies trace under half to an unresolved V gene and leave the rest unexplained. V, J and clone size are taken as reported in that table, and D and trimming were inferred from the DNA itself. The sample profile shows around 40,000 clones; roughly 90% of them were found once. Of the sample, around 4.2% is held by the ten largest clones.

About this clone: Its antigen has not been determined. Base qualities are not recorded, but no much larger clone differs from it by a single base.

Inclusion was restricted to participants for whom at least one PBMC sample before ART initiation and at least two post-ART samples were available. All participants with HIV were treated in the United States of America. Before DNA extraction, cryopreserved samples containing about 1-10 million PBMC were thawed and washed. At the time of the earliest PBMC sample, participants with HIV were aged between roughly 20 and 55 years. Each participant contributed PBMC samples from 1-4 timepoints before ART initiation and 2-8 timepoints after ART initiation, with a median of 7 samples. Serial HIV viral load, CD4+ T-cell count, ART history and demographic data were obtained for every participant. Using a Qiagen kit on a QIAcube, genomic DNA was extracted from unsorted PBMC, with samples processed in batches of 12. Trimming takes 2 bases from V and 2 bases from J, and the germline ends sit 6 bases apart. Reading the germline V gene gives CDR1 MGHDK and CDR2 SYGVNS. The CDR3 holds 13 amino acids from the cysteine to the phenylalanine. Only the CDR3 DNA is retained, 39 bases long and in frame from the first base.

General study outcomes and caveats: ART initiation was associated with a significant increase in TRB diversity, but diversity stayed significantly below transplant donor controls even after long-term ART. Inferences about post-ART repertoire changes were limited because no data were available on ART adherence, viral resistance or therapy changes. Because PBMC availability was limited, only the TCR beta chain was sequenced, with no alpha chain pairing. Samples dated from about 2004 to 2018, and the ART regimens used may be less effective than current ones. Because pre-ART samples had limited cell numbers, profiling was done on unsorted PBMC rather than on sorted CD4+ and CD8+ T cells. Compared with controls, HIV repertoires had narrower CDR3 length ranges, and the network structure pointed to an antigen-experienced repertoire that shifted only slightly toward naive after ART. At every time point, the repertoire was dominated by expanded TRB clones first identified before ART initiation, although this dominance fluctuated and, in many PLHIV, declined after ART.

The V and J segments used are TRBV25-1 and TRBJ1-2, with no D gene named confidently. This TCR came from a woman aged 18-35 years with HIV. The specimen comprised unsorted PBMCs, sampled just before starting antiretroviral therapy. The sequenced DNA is TGTGCCAGCAGTGAAGCGGGGAACTATGGCTACACCTTC. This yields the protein CASSEAGNYGYTF.